What follows are 27 T cell receptor beta chains derived from one specimen sequenced in a study of shared clonotypes between healthy human individuals. The repertoire was sequenced with immunoSEQ multiplex PCR; TCRdb's copy has only in-frame clones and lacks some. Here the sample spans over 2,000,000 clones, around 93% being singletons. CD45RO-negative, CCR7-positively selected cells formed the naive CD8 fraction, excluding terminally differentiated effector memory CD45RA+ cells. Sequencing was performed on naive CD8+ T cells from PBMCs. The receptors stem from a man younger than 35 in good health. Some clones in this sample may be carry-over from other donors' samples.

Points on this clone: It is likely a read error, because the conserved phenylalanine at the end of the CDR3 is missing. No DNA is shown, since the ends of the CDR3 on it are uncertain; the CDR3 is the one TCRdb lists. CDR3 protein: CARRGLGTSGNRK. The gene calls are TRBV19 and TRBJ2-3; the table's D call, TRBD2, was not checked against the DNA. Including both end residues, the CDR3 is 13 amino acids long. Germline assignment: CDR1 LNHDA and CDR2 SQIVND (reference sequence).

V gene TRBV7-2 combines with J gene TRBJ2-7; D not certain. This CDR3 has 15 amino acids. V was trimmed by 4 bases and J by 4 bases, leaving 17 bases between them. Germline CDR1 reads SGHTA; CDR2 reads FQGNSA. The CDR3 bases are TGTGCCAGCAGCTCAGCACCGAGCCCCCTGTACGAGCAGTACTTC. This encodes CASSSAPSPLYEQYF.

This clone was counted only a few times. V and J are TRBV27 and TRBJ1-1; D is unclear. V was clipped by 2 bases and J by 4 bases, with 8 bases between them. This CDR3 spans 13 amino acids. From germline, CDR1 is MNHEY and CDR2 SMNVEV (reference sequence). CDR3 bases: TGTGCCAGCAGTTTAAGAGGAATCACTGAAGCTTTCTTT. Its translation: CASSLRGITEAFF.

J is TRBJ2-7 and V is TRBV29-1; D uncertain. The germline gives CDR1 SQVTM, CDR2 ANQGSEA. The length of the CDR3 is 10 residues. V gave up 4 bases and J gave up 5 bases, with 6 bases separating them. CDR3 region: CSVAKDEQYF. In DNA, the CDR3 is TGCAGCGTTGCCAAGGACGAGCAGTACTTC.

The CDR3 sequence is CASSFPGTGGFGANVLTF. CDR3 DNA: TGTGCCAGCAGTTTTCCCGGGACAGGGGGCTTTGGGGCCAACGTCCTGACTTTC. This sequence joins TRBV28 and TRBJ2-6, with TRBD1 identical over 12 bases. J gave up 3 bases and V 3 bases, and 6 bases lay outside the gene matches. The CDR3 is made up of 18 amino acids. Germline assignment: CDR1 MDHEN and CDR2 SYDVKM.

This chain connects TRBV27 to TRBJ2-1; D remains ambiguous. The CDR3 spans 13 residues. Deletions cut 1 base from V and 12 bases from J, with 13 bases between. Per the germline V gene, CDR1 is MNHEY and CDR2 is SMNVEV (reference sequence). The CDR3 DNA sequence: TGTGCCAGCAGTTTATTCCGTGGGCGTGCGCAGTTCTTC. This sequence encodes CASSLFRGRAQFF.

V is TRBV4-3 and J is TRBJ2-7; no clear D gene. The V gene lost 0 bases and the J gene lost 2 bases, with 11 bases spanning the gap. CDR3 size: 15 residues. Germline values: CDR1 LGHNA, CDR2 YSLEER. CDR3 amino acids: CASSQDRRLTYEQYF. CDR3 coding DNA: TGCGCCAGCAGCCAAGATCGGAGACTGACCTACGAGCAGTACTTC.

J is TRBJ2-2 and V is TRBV15, with TRBD1 matching over 7 bases. The J segment lost 7 bases and the V segment lost 1 base, leaving 12 bases of the junction unmatched. Germline CDR1 and CDR2: LNHNV and YYDKDF (reference sequence). This CDR3 contains 17 residues. DNA for the CDR3: TGTGCCACCAGCAGAGTAAAGAGGGGGCGCGAAAGCGGGGAGCTGTTTTTT. Protein product: CATSRVKRGRESGELFF.

CDR3 region: CASSPRTRDSPQHF. The CDR3 DNA sequence: TGTGCCAGTAGTCCCAGGACACGGGACTCGCCCCAGCATTTT. V gene TRBV19 combines with J gene TRBJ1-5, with D tentatively TRBD1 (5 bases). Per germline, CDR1 LNHDA and CDR2 SQIVND (reference sequence). This CDR3 has 14 amino acids. V gave up 5 bases and J gave up 9 bases, with 17 bases separating them.

This chain uses TRBV28 with TRBJ1-1; D not certain. Trimming shortened V by 3 bases and J by 6 bases, and 8 bases separated the two germline ends. The CDR3 has 12 amino acids. Germline CDR1 and CDR2: MDHEN and SYDVKM. CDR3 residues: CASSFGSAEAFF. In nucleotides, the CDR3 is TGTGCCAGCAGTTTTGGAAGCGCTGAAGCTTTCTTT.

This chain uses TRBV7-7 with TRBJ2-3; 11 bases align to TRBD2. CDR1 SSHAT and CDR2 FNYEAQ come from the germline V gene (reference sequence). V gave up 6 bases and J gave up 4 bases; unmatched junction bases: 6. This CDR3 comprises 15 residues. CDR3: CASSELAGVADTQYF. CDR3 in DNA: TGTGCCAGCAGTGAACTAGCGGGAGTTGCAGATACGCAGTATTTT.

The V and J genes are TRBV6-1 and TRBJ1-2; a possible D gene is TRBD1 (6 bases). This CDR3 has 14 amino acids. The ends were cut back, 10 bases at V and 3 bases at J, with 18 bases in the middle. From germline, CDR1 is MNHNS and CDR2 SASEGT. Here the CDR3 reads CAILGGGVDYGYTF. CDR3 nucleotides: TGTGCCATCCTGGGGGGGGGCGTGGACTATGGCTACACCTTC.

As concerns this clone: Different DNA sequences within this sample yield the same CDR3. Written as DNA, the CDR3 is TGTGCCAGCAGTCCGACAGGGGCTAATGAAAAACTGTTTTTT. Translating gives CASSPTGANEKLFF. The chain has TRBV27 and TRBJ1-4; 8 nucleotides align to TRBD1. J was trimmed by 3 bases and V by 5 bases; bases with no gene match: 2. This CDR3 has 14 amino acids. Germline V gene sequence: CDR1 MNHEY, CDR2 SMNVEV (reference sequence).

This sequence joins TRBV29-1 and TRBJ2-2; either TRBD1 or TRBD2 may supply D (5 bases each). The CDR3 is 15 amino acids. The ends were cut back, 7 bases at V and 2 bases at J, with 17 bases in the middle. CDR1 is SQVTM and CDR2 is ANQGSEA in the germline V gene. CDR3 sequence reads: CSAAWDGDNTGELFF. The DNA for the CDR3 is TGCAGCGCCGCCTGGGACGGAGACAACACCGGGGAGCTGTTTTTT.

The V gene is TRBV6-5, the J gene TRBJ2-7, with D perhaps matching TRBD2 (6 bases). Between the trimmed V and J ends, which lost 6 bases and 2 bases, there was a span of 17 bases. The CDR3 extends over 15 amino acids. CDR1 and CDR2 (germline): MNHEY, SVGAGI. CDR3 loop: CASRHWEDKPYEQYF. DNA of the CDR3: TGTGCCAGCAGACATTGGGAGGATAAGCCCTACGAGCAGTACTTC.

The rearrangement uses TRBV5-5 and TRBJ1-2, with a weak D call TRBD1 (6 bases). The germline CDR1 and CDR2 sequences are SGHKS and YYEKEE (reference sequence). V was clipped by 5 bases and J by 5 bases, with 16 bases between them. The CDR3 has 14 amino acids. The CDR3 coding sequence is TGTGCCAGCAGTCCTTCGGGGGCAGGGTATGGCTACACCTTC. Amino acid sequence: CASSPSGAGYGYTF.

The J gene is TRBJ2-7, the V gene TRBV9, with D tentatively TRBD2 (6 bases). V lost 2 bases to trimming and J lost 3 bases, with 15 bases between them. Germline loops: CDR1 SGDLS, CDR2 YYNGEE. This CDR3 region has 15 residues. The CDR3 DNA is TGTGCCAGCAGCGTTGACCGGGACTCCGACTACGAGCAGTACTTC. Amino acids: CASSVDRDSDYEQYF.

The chain has TRBV7-8 and TRBJ2-2; TRBD1 matches 8 bases. CDR1 is SGHVS, CDR2 FQNEAQ, per germline. The CDR3 totals 15 residues. V shed 5 bases and J 4 bases; nucleotides not matched to a gene: 6. The CDR3 is CASSARDRSTGELFF. In DNA, the CDR3 is TGTGCCAGCAGCGCCCGGGACAGGAGCACCGGGGAGCTGTTTTTT.

The rearrangement joins TRBV28 to TRBJ1-2, with D maybe TRBD1 (5 bases). Trimming left V 5 bases short and J 3 bases short, with 16 bases between. Germline V gives CDR1 MDHEN, CDR2 SYDVKM. This CDR3 spans 15 amino acids. CDR3 in amino acids: CASSIGRSGDYGYTF. As DNA, the CDR3 is TGTGCCAGCAGTATAGGGCGTTCGGGGGACTATGGCTACACCTTC.

This clone was detected once. The rearrangement joins TRBV7-9 to TRBJ2-5; 7 bases agree with TRBD2. The germline gives CDR1 SEHNR, CDR2 FQNEAQ (reference sequence). The CDR3 is 16 amino acids. The trim removed 3 bases at V and 4 bases at J, leaving 11 bases unmatched. CDR3 sequence (DNA): TGTGCCAGCAGCTTCCTACGGGGACTAATAGGAGAGACCCAGTACTTC. This encodes CASSFLRGLIGETQYF.

The rearrangement uses TRBV28 and TRBJ2-7, with 8 bases fitting TRBD2. From germline, CDR1 is MDHEN and CDR2 SYDVKM. J lost 5 bases, V lost 7 bases, and 13 bases had no gene match. CDR3 length: 15 residues. The CDR3 sequence is CASTTDERELHEQYF. For the CDR3, the DNA is TGTGCCAGCACCACGGACGAGCGGGAGCTCCACGAGCAGTACTTC.

This clone was recorded a few times. The CDR3 sequence is CASSGSTGTGELFF. The CDR3 coding sequence is TGTGCCAGCAGCGGAAGCACAGGGACCGGGGAGCTGTTTTTT. The rearrangement joins TRBV5-6 to TRBJ2-2; D is possibly TRBD1 (6 bases). The V gene's germline CDR1 is SGHDT and CDR2 YYEEEE. V was shortened by 4 bases and J by 5 bases, with 12 bases between the two germline ends. The CDR3 loop spans 14 amino acids.

This chain connects TRBV7-2 to TRBJ2-7; 7 bases fit TRBD2. The CDR3 loop spans 15 amino acids. Trimming removed 0 bases from V and 2 bases from J; junction bases left unmatched: 4. Germline CDR1 SGHTA, CDR2 FQGNSA. The CDR3 coding sequence is TGTGCCAGCAGCTTAGCTCGAGGGAGGGCCTACGAGCAGTACTTC. Protein sequence: CASSLARGRAYEQYF.

This chain joins TRBV7-9 and TRBJ2-1; D may be TRBD2 (5 bases). The CDR3 is made up of 12 amino acids. CDR1 and CDR2 from the germline V gene are SEHNR and FQNEAQ (reference sequence). The germline V and J ends were trimmed by 4 bases and 7 bases, with 8 bases remaining between them. The CDR3 spells CASSSWENEQFF. The CDR3 region has the DNA TGTGCCAGCAGCTCTTGGGAGAATGAGCAGTTCTTC.

This chain uses TRBV23-1 with TRBJ2-7; 12 bases match TRBD2. TRBV23-1 is an open reading frame whose function is uncertain. The CDR3 extends over 22 amino acids. The J segment lost 0 bases and the V segment lost 0 bases, leaving 18 bases of the junction unmatched. The CDR3 DNA follows: TGCGCCAGCAGTCAATCGATTGGCGGACCCGGGACTAGCGGGTGGAGCTCCTACGAGCAGTACTTC. It yields the protein CASSQSIGGPGTSGWSSYEQYF.

Written as DNA, the CDR3 is TGTGCCAGCAGCTTGGCCAAGGGGGCCCTCTACGAGCAGTACTTC. It codes for CASSLAKGALYEQYF. This rearrangement joins TRBV5-6 to TRBJ2-7, with 7 bases identical to TRBD1. Germline lookup yields CDR1 SGHDT and CDR2 YYEEEE. J gave up 3 bases and V 0 bases, and 6 bases lay outside the gene matches. This CDR3 has 15 amino acids.

The chain links TRBV27 to TRBJ2-7, with TRBD2 identical over 8 bases. CDR1 is MNHEY, CDR2 SMNVEV, per germline (reference sequence). The CDR3 totals 14 residues. The ends lost 6 bases at V and 2 bases at J; junction bases unmatched: 6. The CDR3 nucleotides read TGTGCCAGCAGCCCCACGGGAGGGACCTACGAGCAGTACTTC. Translation gives CASSPTGGTYEQYF.